This record looks at one T cell receptor (beta chain) sequence and its context. This entry is derived from a study of T cell changes during pregnancy in multiple sclerosis. Clones were sequenced by immunoSEQ multiplex PCR, and TCRdb holds only the in-frame ones, with some missing. The sample records about 20,000 clones, roughly nine tenths being singletons. J lost 2 bases, V lost 0 bases, and 8 bases had no gene match. Germline CDR1 LNHDA, CDR2 SQIVND (reference sequence). This CDR3 has 18 amino acids. The V gene is TRBV19, the J gene TRBJ2-1; TRBD2 matches 9 bases. This TCR derives from a female donor in good health, enrolled as a control in a pregnancy study. Sequences were derived from CD8+ T cells from peripheral blood mononuclear cells, sampled in the third trimester of pregnancy. For the CDR3, the DNA is TGTGCCAGTAGTATAGAGCCCATCCTAGCGGGAACCTACAATGAGCAGTTCTTC. Residues: CASSIEPILAGTYNEQFF.